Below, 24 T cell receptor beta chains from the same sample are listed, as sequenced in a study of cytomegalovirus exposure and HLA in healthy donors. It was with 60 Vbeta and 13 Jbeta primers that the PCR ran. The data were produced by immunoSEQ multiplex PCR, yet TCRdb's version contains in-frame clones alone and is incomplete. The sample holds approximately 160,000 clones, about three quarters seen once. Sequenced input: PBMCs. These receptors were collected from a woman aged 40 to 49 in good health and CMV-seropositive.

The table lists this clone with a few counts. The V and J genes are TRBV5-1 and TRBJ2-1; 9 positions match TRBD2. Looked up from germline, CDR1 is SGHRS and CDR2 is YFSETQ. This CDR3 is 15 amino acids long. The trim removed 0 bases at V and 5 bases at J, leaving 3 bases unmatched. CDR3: CASSLGLAGNNEQFF. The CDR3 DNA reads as TGCGCCAGCAGCTTGGGCCTAGCGGGGAACAATGAGCAGTTCTTC.

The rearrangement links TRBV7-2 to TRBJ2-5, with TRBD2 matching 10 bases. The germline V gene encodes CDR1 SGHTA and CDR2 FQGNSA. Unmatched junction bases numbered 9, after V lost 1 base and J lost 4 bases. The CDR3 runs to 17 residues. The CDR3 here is CASSLGNSGRAGETQYF. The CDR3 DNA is TGTGCCAGCAGCTTAGGGAACAGCGGGAGGGCAGGAGAGACCCAGTACTTC.

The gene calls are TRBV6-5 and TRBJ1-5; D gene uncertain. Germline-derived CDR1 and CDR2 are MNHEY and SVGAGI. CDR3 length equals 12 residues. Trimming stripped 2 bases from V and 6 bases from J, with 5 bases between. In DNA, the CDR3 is TGTGCCAGCAGTTACCCCTCTCAGCCCCAGCATTTT. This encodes CASSYPSQPQHF.

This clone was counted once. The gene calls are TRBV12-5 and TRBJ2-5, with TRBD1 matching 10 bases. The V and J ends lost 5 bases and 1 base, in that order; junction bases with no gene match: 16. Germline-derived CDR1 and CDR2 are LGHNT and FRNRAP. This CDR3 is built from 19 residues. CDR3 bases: TGTGCTAGTGGTCCGAGACAGGGGGCTGGAGTAAGGGGCCAAGAGACCCAGTACTTC. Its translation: CASGPRQGAGVRGQETQYF.

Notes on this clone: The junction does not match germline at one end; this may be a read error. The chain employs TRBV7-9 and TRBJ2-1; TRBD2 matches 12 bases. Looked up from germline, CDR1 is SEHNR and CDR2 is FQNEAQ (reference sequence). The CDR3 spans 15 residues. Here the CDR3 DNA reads TGTTCCAGCAGCTCTAGCGGGGGGGCATACAATGAGCAGTTCTTC. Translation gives CSSSSSGGAYNEQFF.

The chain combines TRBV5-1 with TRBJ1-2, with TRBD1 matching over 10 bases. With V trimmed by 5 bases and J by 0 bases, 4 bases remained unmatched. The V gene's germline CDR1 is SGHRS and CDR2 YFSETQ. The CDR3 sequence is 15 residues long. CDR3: CASRAGTGANYGYTF. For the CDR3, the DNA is TGCGCCAGCAGGGCCGGGACAGGGGCTAACTATGGCTACACCTTC.

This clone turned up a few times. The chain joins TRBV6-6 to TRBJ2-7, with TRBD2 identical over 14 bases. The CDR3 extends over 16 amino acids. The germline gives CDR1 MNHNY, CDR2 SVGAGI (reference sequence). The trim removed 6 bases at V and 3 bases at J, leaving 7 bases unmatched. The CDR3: CASSVTSGGASYEQYF. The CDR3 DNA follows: TGTGCCAGCAGCGTGACTAGCGGGGGGGCCAGCTACGAGCAGTACTTC.

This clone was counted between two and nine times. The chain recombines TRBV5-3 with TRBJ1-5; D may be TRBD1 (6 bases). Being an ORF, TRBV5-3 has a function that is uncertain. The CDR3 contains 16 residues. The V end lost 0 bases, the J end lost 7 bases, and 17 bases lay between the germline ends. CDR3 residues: CARSLGFNREGQPQHF. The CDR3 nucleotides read TGTGCCAGAAGCTTGGGATTTAACAGGGAGGGCCAGCCCCAGCATTTT.

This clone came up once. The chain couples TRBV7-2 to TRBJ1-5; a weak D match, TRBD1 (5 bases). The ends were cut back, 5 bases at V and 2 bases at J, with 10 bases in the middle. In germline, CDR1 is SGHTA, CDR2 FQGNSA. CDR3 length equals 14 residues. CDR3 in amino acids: CASSDSGGNQPQHF. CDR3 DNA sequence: TGTGCCAGCAGCGACAGTGGCGGCAATCAGCCCCAGCATTTT.

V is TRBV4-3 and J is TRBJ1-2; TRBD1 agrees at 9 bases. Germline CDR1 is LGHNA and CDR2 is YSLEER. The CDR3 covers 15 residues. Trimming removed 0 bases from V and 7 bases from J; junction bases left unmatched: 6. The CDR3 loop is CASSQDMPTGGGYTF. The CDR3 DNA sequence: TGCGCCAGCAGCCAAGATATGCCGACAGGGGGTGGCTACACCTTC.

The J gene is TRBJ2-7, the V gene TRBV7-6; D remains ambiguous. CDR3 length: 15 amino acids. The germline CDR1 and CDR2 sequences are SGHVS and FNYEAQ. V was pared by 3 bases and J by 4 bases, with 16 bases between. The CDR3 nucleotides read TGTGCCAGCAGCTTGGCGGCATCTCAATATTACGAGCAGTACTTC. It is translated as CASSLAASQYYEQYF.

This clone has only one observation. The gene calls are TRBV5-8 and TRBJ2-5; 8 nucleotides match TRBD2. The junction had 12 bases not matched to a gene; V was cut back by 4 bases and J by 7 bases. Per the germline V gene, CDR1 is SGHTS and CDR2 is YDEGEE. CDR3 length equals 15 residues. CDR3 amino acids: CASSVYSAGGGTQYF. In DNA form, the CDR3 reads TGTGCCAGCAGCGTCTATAGTGCGGGAGGTGGGACCCAGTACTTC. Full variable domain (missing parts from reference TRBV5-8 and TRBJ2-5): EAGVTQSPTHLIKTRGQQATLRCSPISGHTSVYWYQQALGLGLQFLLWYDEGEERNRGNFPPRFSGRQFPNYSSELNVNALELEDSALYLCASSVYSAGGGTQYFGPGTRLLVL.

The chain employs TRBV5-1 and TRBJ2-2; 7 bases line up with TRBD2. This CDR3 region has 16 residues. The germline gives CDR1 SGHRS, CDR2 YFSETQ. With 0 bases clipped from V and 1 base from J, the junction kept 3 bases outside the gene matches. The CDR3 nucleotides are TGCGCCAGCAGCTTGGATGGACTAGGGAACACCGGGGAGCTGTTTTTT. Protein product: CASSLDGLGNTGELFF. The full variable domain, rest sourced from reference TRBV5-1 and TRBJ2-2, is KAGVTQTPRYLIKTRGQQVTLSCSPISGHRSVSWYQQTPGQGLQFLFEYFSETQRNKGNFPGRFSGRQFSNSRSEMNVSTLELGDSALYLCASSLDGLGNTGELFFGEGSRLTVL.

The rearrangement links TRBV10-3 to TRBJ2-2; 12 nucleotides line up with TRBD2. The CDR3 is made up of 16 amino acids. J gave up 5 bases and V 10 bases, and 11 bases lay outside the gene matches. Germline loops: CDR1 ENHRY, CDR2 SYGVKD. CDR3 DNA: TGTGCCACCTCTAGCGGGGGGGCCATAGGTACCGGGGAGCTGTTTTTT. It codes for CATSSGGAIGTGELFF.

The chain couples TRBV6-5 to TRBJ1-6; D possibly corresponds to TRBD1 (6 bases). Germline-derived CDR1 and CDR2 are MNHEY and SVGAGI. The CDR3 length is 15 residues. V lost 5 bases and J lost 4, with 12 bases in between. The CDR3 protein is CASSTTGTYNSPLHF. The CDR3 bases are TGTGCCAGCAGTACTACAGGGACATATAATTCACCCCTCCACTTT.

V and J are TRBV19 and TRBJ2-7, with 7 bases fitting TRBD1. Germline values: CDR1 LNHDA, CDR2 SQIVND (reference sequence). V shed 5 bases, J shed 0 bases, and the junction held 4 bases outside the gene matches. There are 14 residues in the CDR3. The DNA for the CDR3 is TGTGCCAGTAGTGTGACAGGGAGCTCCTACGAGCAGTACTTC. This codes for CASSVTGSSYEQYF.

The CDR3 region has the DNA TGCGCCAGCAGCCCCGGGACAGGCTTCCTTATAGATGAGCAGTTCTTC. It is translated as CASSPGTGFLIDEQFF. The J gene is TRBJ2-1, the V gene TRBV4-3, with TRBD1 identical over 8 bases. The V and J ends lost 4 bases and 8 bases, in that order; junction bases with no gene match: 13. Germline CDR1 LGHNA, CDR2 YSLEER. The CDR3 consists of 16 residues.

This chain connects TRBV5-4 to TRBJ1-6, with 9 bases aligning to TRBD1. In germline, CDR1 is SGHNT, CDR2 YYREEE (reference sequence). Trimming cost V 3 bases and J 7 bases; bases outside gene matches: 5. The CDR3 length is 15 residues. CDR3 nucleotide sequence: TGTGCCAGCAGCTCCCGACAGGGGGGGAATTCACCCCTCCACTTT. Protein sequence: CASSSRQGGNSPLHF.

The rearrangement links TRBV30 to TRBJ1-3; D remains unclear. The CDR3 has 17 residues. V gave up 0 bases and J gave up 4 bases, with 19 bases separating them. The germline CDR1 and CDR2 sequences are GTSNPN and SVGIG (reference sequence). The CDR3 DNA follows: TGTGCCTGGAGTGTACGCGGAGGGAACCCCTCAGGAAACACCATATATTTT. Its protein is CAWSVRGGNPSGNTIYF.

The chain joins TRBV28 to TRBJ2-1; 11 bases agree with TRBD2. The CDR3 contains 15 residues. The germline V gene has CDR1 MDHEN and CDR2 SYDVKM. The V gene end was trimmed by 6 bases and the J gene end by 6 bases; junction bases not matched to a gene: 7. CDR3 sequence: CASRISGGAFNEQFF. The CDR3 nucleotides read TGTGCCAGCAGGATTAGCGGGGGGGCTTTCAATGAGCAGTTCTTC.

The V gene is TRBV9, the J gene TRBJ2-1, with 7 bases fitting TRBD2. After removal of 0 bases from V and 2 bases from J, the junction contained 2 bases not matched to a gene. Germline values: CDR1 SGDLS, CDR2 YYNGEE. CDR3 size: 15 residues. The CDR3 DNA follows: TGTGCCAGCAGCGTAGGCGCGGGGGCCTACAATGAGCAGTTCTTC. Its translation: CASSVGAGAYNEQFF.

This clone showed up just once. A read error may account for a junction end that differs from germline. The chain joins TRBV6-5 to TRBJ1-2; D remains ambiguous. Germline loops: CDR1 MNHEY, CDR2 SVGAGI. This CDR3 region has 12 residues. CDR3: CASSDQYYGYTF. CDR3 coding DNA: TGTGCCAGCAGTGACCAGTACTACGGCTACACCTTC.

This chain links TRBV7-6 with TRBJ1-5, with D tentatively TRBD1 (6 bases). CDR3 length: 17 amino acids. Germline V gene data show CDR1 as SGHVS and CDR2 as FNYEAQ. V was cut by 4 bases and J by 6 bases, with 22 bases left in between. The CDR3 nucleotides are TGTGCCAGCAGCTCAGGGACTGGTCGGGAGGGGGGTCAGCCCCAGCATTTT. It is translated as CASSSGTGREGGQPQHF.

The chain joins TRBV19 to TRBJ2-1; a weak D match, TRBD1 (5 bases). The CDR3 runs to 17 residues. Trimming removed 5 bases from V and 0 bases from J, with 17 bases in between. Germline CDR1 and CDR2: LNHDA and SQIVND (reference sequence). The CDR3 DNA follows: TGTGCCAGTAGTCCCCGACAGACAGCCGCCTCCTACAATGAGCAGTTCTTC. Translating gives CASSPRQTAASYNEQFF.